The 25 T cell receptor beta chains reported below all come from one sample, sequenced in a study of regulatory T cells in long-lasting Graves disease (dated by TCRdb to 2020 to 2022). Library generation was performed with multiplex PCR. Sequencing instrument: Illumina HiSeq 4000. TCR beta libraries were built with iRepertoire HTBI primers and Arm-PCR amplification of CDR3 regions. TCRdb reworked the public reads: Q25 trimming with fastp, MiXCR clone assembly, productive beta chains retained. Every entry covers one CDR3 protein and lists the most common genes and DNA from its rows. The sample yields more than 300,000 distinct CDR3 sequences; around 11% were counted once. Jointly, the top ten make up 18% of the sample. Explained via the paper, the time point label denotes: newly diagnosed GD, antithyroid drugs for less than 3 months. For both TCR sequencing and RNA sequencing, RNA was extracted from PBMCs using TRIzol.

The data were also submitted as part of a second study, on T cells in Graves' hyperthyroidism and ophthalmopathy.

Sequencing was performed on peripheral blood mononuclear cells (PBMCs), taken at new diagnosis, from a patient treated with antithyroid drugs. All receptors derive from a woman aged 18-29 years with Graves disease. Donor details come from another sample of the same person, matched by shared clones.

This clonotype was recorded a few times. The J gene is TRBJ2-1, the V gene TRBV20-1; 7 positions match TRBD2. CDR3 length: 10 residues. V was clipped by 3 bases and J by 16 bases; unmatched bases: 6. CDR1 is DFQATT, CDR2 SNEGSKA, per germline (reference sequence). CDR3 in amino acids: CSARREGLFF. CDR3 bases: TGCAGTGCTAGGAGGGAGGGCCTATTCTTC.

This clonotype was seen ten or more times. The genes are TRBV7-2 and TRBJ1-2, with 7 nucleotides matching TRBD1. CDR1 is SGHTA and CDR2 is FQGNSA in the germline V gene. The CDR3 extends over 15 amino acids. V shed 5 bases and J 2 bases; nucleotides not matched to a gene: 8. DNA for the CDR3: TGTGCCAGCAGCCCTGGACAGGTTCCCAACTATGGCTACACCTTC. Residues: CASSPGQVPNYGYTF.

This clonotype was counted many times. The V gene is TRBV7-2, the J gene TRBJ2-1; 12 nucleotides line up with TRBD2. V lost 5 bases, J lost 8 bases, and 13 bases stayed unmatched. The CDR3 consists of 17 residues. The germline V gene has CDR1 SGHTA and CDR2 FQGNSA. CDR3 sequence: CASSPPGLAGGYHEQFF. The CDR3 coding sequence is TGTGCCAGCAGCCCCCCGGGACTAGCGGGTGGGTACCATGAGCAGTTCTTC.

This clonotype was recorded many times. The V and J genes are TRBV28 and TRBJ2-6; D unresolved. Germline V CDR1 and CDR2: MDHEN, SYDVKM. Trimming stripped 0 bases from V and 0 bases from J, with 3 bases between. The CDR3 length is 15 residues. The CDR3 loop reads CASSLWFSGANVLTF. DNA for the CDR3: TGTGCCAGCAGTTTATGGTTCTCTGGGGCCAACGTCCTGACTTTC.

This clonotype was detected ten times or more. The chain employs TRBV7-2 and TRBJ2-5, with 10 bases matching TRBD2. The germline CDR1 and CDR2 sequences are SGHTA and FQGNSA. V lost 4 bases and J lost 2; bases outside the gene matches: 4. The CDR3 sequence is 15 residues long. The CDR3 loop reads CASSYWTSGQETQYF. CDR3 nucleotides: TGTGCCAGCAGCTATTGGACTAGCGGTCAAGAGACCCAGTACTTC.

This chain connects TRBV15 to TRBJ2-2; no reliable D call. V gave up 5 bases and J gave up 6 bases, with 7 bases separating them. The CDR3 has 12 amino acids. The V gene's germline CDR1 is LNHNV and CDR2 YYDKDF (reference sequence). CDR3: CATSSKAGELFF. In DNA form, the CDR3 reads TGTGCCACCAGCTCGAAGGCCGGGGAGCTGTTTTTT.

This chain joins TRBV3-1 and TRBJ2-7, with 9 bases identical to TRBD2. Germline assignment: CDR1 LGHDT and CDR2 YNNKEL (reference sequence). The CDR3 totals 15 residues. The V gene end was trimmed by 4 bases and the J gene end by 4 bases; junction bases not matched to a gene: 8. CDR3 protein: CASSPPAAGGYEQYF. CDR3 bases: TGTGCCAGCAGCCCCCCGGCAGCGGGAGGATACGAGCAGTACTTC.

This clonotype was recorded a few times. This chain connects TRBV6-5 to TRBJ2-1, with TRBD2 identical over 7 bases. CDR1 is MNHEY and CDR2 is SVGAGI in the germline V gene. CDR3 size: 17 residues. V gave up 3 bases and J gave up 5 bases; unmatched junction bases: 13. CDR3 nucleotides: TGTGCCAGCAGTTATTCGGGACTAAGCCGTAAAAACAATGAGCAGTTCTTC. This codes for CASSYSGLSRKNNEQFF.

This clonotype was counted between two and nine times. The gene calls are TRBV10-3 and TRBJ2-6, with D possibly being TRBD1 (5 bases). Germline CDR1 reads ENHRY; CDR2 reads SYGVKD. Trimming cost V 4 bases and J 0 bases, with 13 bases left between them. CDR3 length: 17 residues. The CDR3 nucleotides are TGTGCCATCAGTGGGGGCGTTAGCTTCTCTGGGGCCAACGTCCTGACTTTC. The encoded protein is CAISGGVSFSGANVLTF.

The rearrangement joins TRBV7-9 to TRBJ2-5, with D maybe TRBD1 (5 bases). V lost 8 bases to trimming and J lost 7 bases, with 14 bases between them. Germline values: CDR1 SEHNR, CDR2 FQNEAQ (reference sequence). The CDR3 sequence is 12 residues long. CDR3 sequence (DNA): TGTGCCAGCGGGCAGACCACAGGGACCCAGTACTTC. Protein product: CASGQTTGTQYF.

This clonotype was detected many times. The chain is built from TRBV20-1 and TRBJ2-5; D is unclear. Germline values: CDR1 DFQATT, CDR2 SNEGSKA (reference sequence). CDR3 length equals 11 residues. Trimming stripped 2 bases from V and 5 bases from J, with 6 bases between. The CDR3 protein is CSARTFETQYF. In DNA form, the CDR3 reads TGCAGTGCTAGAACGTTTGAGACCCAGTACTTC.

This clonotype was observed at least ten times. The J gene is TRBJ2-1, the V gene TRBV29-1, with a weak D call TRBD1 (5 bases). CDR3 length equals 12 residues. V lost 7 bases and J lost 8, with 15 bases in between. From germline, CDR1 is SQVTM and CDR2 ANQGSEA. CDR3 loop: CSGWGLGDEQFF. The CDR3 bases are TGCAGCGGATGGGGCTTGGGCGATGAGCAGTTCTTC.

This clonotype has more than one count but fewer than ten. The V call is TRBV4-2, the J call TRBJ2-5; the D gene could be TRBD1 or TRBD2 (5 bases each). CDR3 size: 16 residues. Trimming removed 4 bases at V and 1 base at J, with 16 bases between. Germline values: CDR1 LGHNA, CDR2 YNFKEQ. The CDR3 sequence: CASSPGHGGVQETQYF. CDR3 bases: TGTGCCAGCAGCCCCGGACACGGAGGTGTCCAAGAGACCCAGTACTTC.

This clonotype was detected many times. The V and J genes are TRBV29-1 and TRBJ2-5, with D possibly being TRBD1 (5 bases). The CDR3 consists of 15 residues. Trimming left V 3 bases short and J 1 base short, with 15 bases between. The germline gives CDR1 SQVTM, CDR2 ANQGSEA. CDR3 in DNA: TGCAGCGTTGAGTTGGGCAGGGAATCCCAAGAGACCCAGTACTTC. Its protein is CSVELGRESQETQYF.

This chain joins TRBV6-1 and TRBJ1-2; 7 bases are shared with TRBD1. Trimming cost V 6 bases and J 3 bases; bases outside gene matches: 7. The length of the CDR3 is 14 residues. Per the germline V gene, CDR1 is MNHNS and CDR2 is SASEGT. The CDR3 here is CASSVATGDYGYTF. The CDR3, as DNA: TGTGCCAGCAGCGTAGCCACAGGGGACTATGGCTACACCTTC.

The table lists this clonotype with many counts. This sequence joins TRBV13 and TRBJ2-2; no clear D. Looked up from germline, CDR1 is PRHDT and CDR2 is FYEKMQ (reference sequence). With 1 base removed from V and 4 bases from J, the gap between germline ends came to 4 bases. CDR3 length: 13 amino acids. The CDR3 sequence: CASSLASTGELFF. DNA of the CDR3: TGTGCCAGCAGCTTAGCTAGCACCGGGGAGCTGTTTTTT.

The rearrangement links TRBV20-1 to TRBJ1-5, with 9 nucleotides matching TRBD1. J gave up 1 base and V 2 bases, and 3 bases lay outside the gene matches. CDR3 size: 15 residues. Germline-derived CDR1 and CDR2 are DFQATT and SNEGSKA (reference sequence). The CDR3 here is CSARRTGESNQPQHF. The CDR3, as DNA: TGCAGTGCTAGACGGACAGGGGAGAGCAATCAGCCCCAGCATTTT.

This clonotype was counted at least ten times. The chain links TRBV11-2 to TRBJ2-3; D might be TRBD2 (7 bases). Germline V CDR1 and CDR2: SGHAT, FQNNGV. Deletions cut 3 bases from V and 5 bases from J, with 15 bases between. The CDR3 length is 15 residues. The CDR3 reads CASSLSRGAGDTQYF. CDR3 nucleotide sequence: TGTGCCAGCAGCTTGAGTCGGGGGGCGGGAGATACGCAGTATTTT.

This clonotype was detected many times. The chain has TRBV2 and TRBJ1-5; D ambiguous. This CDR3 spans 13 amino acids. Germline V gene sequence: CDR1 SNHLY, CDR2 FYNNEI. Deletions cut 5 bases from V and 7 bases from J, with 12 bases between. DNA for the CDR3: TGTGCCAGCAGTCCTGAGTCCAACCAGCCCCAGCATTTT. It encodes CASSPESNQPQHF.

Notes on this clonotype: This clone may be a read error of a much larger clone one base away. It is likely a read error, because the conserved phenylalanine at the end of the CDR3 is missing. The chain links TRBV5-4 to TRBJ2-5, with TRBD2 matching 7 bases. Trimming took 2 bases from V and 5 from J; bases not matched to a gene: 6. Germline-derived CDR1 and CDR2 are SGHNT and YYREEE (reference sequence). CDR3 length equals 14 residues. This CDR3 reads CASSFPRGSETQYL. The CDR3 DNA follows: TGTGCCAGCAGCTTCCCGCGGGGGAGTGAGACCCAGTACTTA.

This clonotype came up many times. The rearrangement links TRBV11-2 to TRBJ2-1; TRBD1 might be the D (6 bases). CDR3 length equals 16 residues. V gave up 5 bases and J gave up 4 bases, with 18 bases separating them. The V gene's germline CDR1 is SGHAT and CDR2 FQNNGV. CDR3 protein: CASSAGELRPYNEQFF. The CDR3 nucleotides are TGTGCCAGCAGCGCAGGGGAGTTAAGGCCTTACAATGAGCAGTTCTTC. The full variable domain, rest sourced from reference TRBV11-2 and TRBJ2-1, is EAGVAQSPRYKIIEKRQSVAFWCNPISGHATLYWYQQILGQGPKLLIQFQNNGVVDDSQLPKDRFSAERLKGVDSTLKIQPAKLEDSAVYLCASSAGELRPYNEQFFGPGTRLTVL.

Of note for this clonotype: A read error likely explains this, since a far larger clone differs by one base. The chain recombines TRBV7-2 with TRBJ2-1; TRBD2 matches at 11 bases. This CDR3 has 13 residues. Germline V gene data show CDR1 as SGHTA and CDR2 as FQGNSA. CDR3 residues: CASSLGTSGGQFF. CDR3 bases: TGTGCCAGCAGTTTAGGGACTAGCGGAGGGCAGTTCTTC. The full variable domain, with the rest looked up from reference TRBV7-2 and TRBJ2-1, is GAGVSQSPSNKVTEKGKDVELRCDPISGHTALYWYRQSLGQGLEFLIYFQGNSAPDKSGLPSDRFSAERTGGSVSTLTIQRTQQEDSAVYLCASSLGTSGGQFFGPGTRLTVL.

This clonotype was observed at least ten times. The gene calls are TRBV7-9 and TRBJ1-1, with D unresolved. CDR1 and CDR2 from the germline V gene are SEHNR and FQNEAQ (reference sequence). Trimming removed 5 bases from V and 5 bases from J, with 18 bases in between. The CDR3 spans 15 residues. CDR3 loop: CASSGPRGRLTEAFF. The CDR3 nucleotides read TGTGCCAGCAGCGGGCCCCGTGGTAGGTTGACTGAAGCTTTCTTT.

Ten or more counts support this clonotype. V is TRBV12-5 and J is TRBJ1-1; no firm D call. Looked up from germline, CDR1 is LGHNT and CDR2 is FRNRAP. CDR3 length: 13 residues. V was pared by 3 bases and J by 1 base, with 6 bases between. CDR3 nucleotides: TGTGCTAGTGGTTTCACACCGAACACTGAAGCTTTCTTT. It encodes CASGFTPNTEAFF.

The sample holds many counts of this clonotype. This chain joins TRBV7-2 and TRBJ2-5; D possibly corresponds to TRBD2 (5 bases). V was cut by 5 bases and J by 2 bases, with 15 bases left in between. The germline gives CDR1 SGHTA, CDR2 FQGNSA. The CDR3 covers 15 residues. In DNA form, the CDR3 reads TGTGCCAGCAGCCCGGTGCGGGTCAGACAAGAGACCCAGTACTTC. Encoded protein: CASSPVRVRQETQYF.